What follows are 13 T cell receptor beta chains derived from one specimen sequenced in a study of T cells in Graves' hyperthyroidism and ophthalmopathy. Amplified TCR beta CDR3 regions came from RNA transcripts. First-round RT-PCR with HTBI primers amplified the TCR CDR3 region. MiXCR was run by TCRdb on the multiplex PCR reads, yielding one entry per CDR3 protein. The sample lists hundreds of thousands of distinct CDR3 sequences, roughly 15% occurring once. The sequencing input was blood. All receptors come from a woman in her forties or fifties with Graves' ophthalmopathy.

The genes are TRBV20-1 and TRBJ2-7, with 11 bases aligning to TRBD2. Germline lookup yields CDR1 DFQATT and CDR2 SNEGSKA (reference sequence). The V segment lost 4 bases and the J segment 4 bases; nucleotides outside the gene matches: 6. CDR3 length equals 14 residues. The CDR3 spells CSANIAGGPYEQYF. The CDR3 DNA sequence: TGCAGTGCTAACATAGCGGGAGGGCCTTACGAGCAGTACTTC.

The table lists this clonotype with many counts. This rearrangement joins TRBV7-9 to TRBJ1-6, with 9 positions matching TRBD1. The CDR3 spans 15 residues. Germline values: CDR1 SEHNR, CDR2 FQNEAQ (reference sequence). The J segment lost 10 bases and the V segment lost 4 bases, leaving 8 bases of the junction unmatched. The CDR3 DNA follows: TGTGCCAGCAGCTCCCGGACAGGGGATTTGTCACCCCTCCACTTT. Translation gives CASSSRTGDLSPLHF.

The table lists this clonotype with many counts. One end of the junction does not line up with germline, which may come from a read error. This sequence joins TRBV11-2 and TRBJ2-3; D is possibly TRBD2 (5 bases). Germline V gene sequence: CDR1 SGHAT, CDR2 FQNNGV. The CDR3 covers 14 residues. Here the CDR3 reads CASSLGLSRDTQYF. CDR3 in DNA: TGTGCCAGCAGCTTAGGACTAAGCAGAGATACGCAGTATTTT.

This clonotype showed up just a few times. The gene calls are TRBV6-1 and TRBJ1-1; 9 bases agree with TRBD1. V was clipped by 6 bases and J by 1 base; unmatched bases: 12. The V gene's germline CDR1 is MNHNS and CDR2 SASEGT. The CDR3 runs 17 residues. The CDR3, as DNA: TGTGCCAGCAGGGCGGACAGGGGCCTTAGGAGGAACACTGAAGCTTTCTTT. Its protein product is CASRADRGLRRNTEAFF.

Ten or more counts support this clonotype. This chain joins TRBV4-2 and TRBJ2-7; unclear D gene. Trimming shortened V by 0 bases and J by 3 bases, and 6 bases separated the two germline ends. The CDR3 loop spans 13 amino acids. The germline gives CDR1 LGHNA, CDR2 YNFKEQ. The CDR3 DNA reads TGTGCCAGCAGCCAAGACGAAAACTACGAGCAGTACTTC. The encoded protein is CASSQDENYEQYF.

This chain joins TRBV19 and TRBJ2-1; D uncertain. Trimming stripped 5 bases from V and 9 bases from J, with 8 bases between. CDR1 and CDR2 (germline): LNHDA, SQIVND (reference sequence). The CDR3 loop spans 11 amino acids. CDR3 bases: TGTGCCAGTAGTGTGGTGGGTGAGCAGTTCTTC. As protein: CASSVVGEQFF.

This clonotype was seen many times. This chain connects TRBV4-1 to TRBJ1-1; D is ambiguous. Per germline, CDR1 MGHRA and CDR2 YSYEKL. The V and J ends lost 0 bases and 8 bases respectively, with 7 bases between them. The CDR3 totals 12 residues. The chain's CDR3 is CASSQEYSEAFF. The CDR3 nucleotides read TGCGCCAGCAGCCAAGAGTACAGCGAAGCTTTCTTT.

This chain links TRBV6-1 with TRBJ2-3; D possibly matches TRBD1 or TRBD2 (5 bases each). The V end lost 2 bases, the J end lost 9 bases, and 9 bases lay between the germline ends. This CDR3 region has 12 residues. Germline V lookup: CDR1 MNHNS, CDR2 SASEGT. The CDR3 region is CASSERGTTQYF. Here the CDR3 DNA reads TGTGCCAGCAGTGAACGGGGCACGACGCAGTATTTT.

This clonotype was found a few times. The chain combines TRBV19 with TRBJ1-2; D remains unclear. Trimming took off 9 bases at V and 6 bases at J, with 11 bases between the two ends. The V gene's germline CDR1 is LNHDA and CDR2 SQIVND (reference sequence). The CDR3 has 11 amino acids. In nucleotides, the CDR3 is TGTGCCAGCAAGGGTGGCGATGGCTACACCTTC. Its protein is CASKGGDGYTF.

The gene calls are TRBV6-1 and TRBJ1-2; D may be TRBD1 (5 bases). The CDR3 covers 14 residues. V lost 6 bases to trimming and J lost 2 bases, with 13 bases between them. Germline CDR1 reads MNHNS; CDR2 reads SASEGT. The CDR3, as DNA: TGTGCCAGCAGGCTTGGGCAGGGAAACTATGGCTACACCTTC. Protein: CASRLGQGNYGYTF.

The chain combines TRBV6-2 or TRBV6-3 with TRBJ2-3, with TRBD1 as a possible D gene (5 bases). This CDR3 comprises 12 residues. Trimming took 7 bases from V and 2 from J, leaving 7 bases between them. Germline CDR1 and CDR2: MNHEY and SVGEGT. CDR3 residues: CASTGFTDTQYF. The CDR3 DNA reads TGTGCCAGCACAGGGTTCACAGATACGCAGTATTTT.

This clonotype was counted ten times or more. The J gene is TRBJ1-5, the V gene TRBV11-2; 10 nucleotides match TRBD1. The J segment lost 6 bases and the V segment lost 1 base, leaving 3 bases of the junction unmatched. CDR1 SGHAT and CDR2 FQNNGV come from the germline V gene. This CDR3 spans 15 amino acids. CDR3 region: CASSLGTGGFQPQHF. In nucleotides, the CDR3 is TGTGCCAGCAGCTTAGGGACAGGGGGTTTTCAGCCCCAGCATTTT.

In its sample, this clonotype was seen a few times. CDR3 nucleotide sequence: TGCGCCAGCAGCCCCCGGGGACTAGCGGGGTACAATGAGCAGTTCTTC. Residues: CASSPRGLAGYNEQFF. The chain links TRBV5-1 to TRBJ2-1; the match to TRBD2 covers 13 bases. There are 16 residues in the CDR3. V was clipped by 4 bases and J by 4 bases; unmatched bases: 5. Looked up from germline, CDR1 is SGHRS and CDR2 is YFSETQ. The full variable domain, with the rest looked up from reference TRBV5-1 and TRBJ2-1, is KAGVTQTPRYLIKTRGQQVTLSCSPISGHRSVSWYQQTPGQGLQFLFEYFSETQRNKGNFPGRFSGRQFSNSRSEMNVSTLELGDSALYLCASSPRGLAGYNEQFFGPGTRLTVL.